The present T cell receptor beta chain was sequenced within a study of T-cell reconstitution after alpha-beta-depleted transplantation in children (dated by TCRdb to about 2016). About the study as a whole: The study quantitatively tracked T-cell immune reconstitution after TCRalphabeta/CD19-depleted allogeneic hematopoietic cell transplantation in children using TCR repertoire profiling. What the authors observed across the whole study: In some patients, high TCRbeta diversity at day 60 was attributed to recipient T cells and intrathymic progenitors that had survived conditioning. The frequencies of hyperexpanded clones fell over the following months, and after one year, T-cell counts and TCRbeta diversity were mostly attributed to newly produced T cells. Apparently early alphabetaT-cell count recovery about two months after transplant reportedly relied on only several hundred rapidly expanded clones derived from non-depleted graft cells.

In its sample, this clonotype was seen many times. This receptor's antigen is unknown. No base qualities exist here, and no much larger clone lies one base off it. CDR1 and CDR2, looked up from the germline V gene (reference sequence), are MNHNY and SVGAGI. The CDR3 goes from the cysteine to the phenylalanine over 12 residues. Of all the DNA, just the CDR3 is kept, 36 bases in frame from base 1. The trim is 7 bases for V and 4 bases for J, with a gap of 10 bases between the germline ends. Library generation was performed with PCR. The listed sequencing device is Illumina HiSeq 2500. To normalize quantification of the TCRbeta repertoire, the TCR libraries were built with molecular barcoding that relied on unique molecular identifiers. TCRdb reworked the public reads: Q25 trimming with fastp, MiXCR clone assembly, productive beta chains retained. Rows are unified per CDR3 protein, each entry keeping the most common DNA and genes. Here the sample has some 440,000 distinct CDR3 sequences; 15% to 20% occur a single time. 29% of the sample rests with the top ten.

This sample's treatment or condition label indicates: allogeneic hematopoietic cell transplantation with graft depleted of TCRalphabeta T cells and CD19 B cells. TCRalphabeta/CD19-depleted allogeneic hematopoietic cell grafts were given to the transplant recipients, all of whom were children. This clonotype was sampled from a boy younger than two who had a stem cell transplant for Wiskott-Aldrich syndrome, so the T cells may come from the graft donor. This chain joins TRBV6-6 to TRBJ2-5; 7 matching bases give a weak D call of TRBD2. The sample was PBMCs, mostly from graft donor cells, taken 360 days after TCRalphabeta/CD19-depleted stem cell transplant. The CDR3 amino acid sequence is: CASTGGAETQYF. The bases are TGTGCCAGCACTGGGGGGGCAGAGACCCAGTACTTC.